This TCR beta chain was identified during a study of radiation and T cells in renal cell carcinoma. Broader study findings: From baseline, blood top tumor clonotypes peaked at 2 weeks post-radiation. Pretreatment tumor biopsies were lacking, so baseline clonotypes are unknown.

Clones were read by immunoSEQ multiplex PCR, and TCRdb kept only the in-frame ones, dropping some. The sample consists of just under 150,000 clones, 75% to 90% of them appearing once. The CDR3 has 16 amino acids. V was cut by 2 bases and J by 7 bases, with 17 bases left in between. Germline loops: CDR1 LGHNA, CDR2 YSLEER. As to this clone: The antigen remains undetermined.

Time point indicated: blood 4 weeks post-SBRT, at nephrectomy. Treatment described: 15 Gy SBRT to primary tumor, nephrectomy 4 weeks later. After SBRT, blood was collected at 2 and 4 weeks, plus baseline. This renal cell carcinoma was of the clear cell type. This clonotype was obtained from a woman aged 50 to 65 with renal cell carcinoma. Here the sequenced sample was blood, taken from a patient whose treatment included radiotherapy and nephrectomy. V usage is TRBV4-3 and J usage is TRBJ1-4, with D possibly being TRBD1 (6 bases). The CDR3 protein is CASSQSPGGAGEKLFF. Written as DNA, the CDR3 is TGCGCCAGCAGCCAATCCCCCGGGGGGGCTGGTGAAAAACTGTTTTTT.